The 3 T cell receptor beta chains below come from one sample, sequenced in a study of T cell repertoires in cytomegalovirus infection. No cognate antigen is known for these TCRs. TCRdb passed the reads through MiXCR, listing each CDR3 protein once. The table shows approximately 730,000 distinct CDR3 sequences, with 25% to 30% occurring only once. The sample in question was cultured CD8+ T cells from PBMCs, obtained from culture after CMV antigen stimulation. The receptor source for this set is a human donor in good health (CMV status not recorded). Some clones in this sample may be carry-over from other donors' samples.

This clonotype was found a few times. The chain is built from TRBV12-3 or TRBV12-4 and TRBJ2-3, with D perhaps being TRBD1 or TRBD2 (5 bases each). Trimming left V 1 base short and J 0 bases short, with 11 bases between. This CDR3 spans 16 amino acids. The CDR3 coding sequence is TGTGCCAGCAGTTTAGTAGGGACGCCTAGCACAGATACGCAGTATTTT. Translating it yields CASSLVGTPSTDTQYF.

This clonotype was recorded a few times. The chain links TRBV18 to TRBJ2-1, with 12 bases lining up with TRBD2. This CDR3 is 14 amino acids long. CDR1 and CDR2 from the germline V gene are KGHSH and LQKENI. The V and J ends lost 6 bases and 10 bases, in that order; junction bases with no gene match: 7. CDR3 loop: CASSRTSGDLEQFF. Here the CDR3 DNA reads TGTGCCAGCTCCCGGACTAGCGGGGATTTAGAGCAGTTCTTC.

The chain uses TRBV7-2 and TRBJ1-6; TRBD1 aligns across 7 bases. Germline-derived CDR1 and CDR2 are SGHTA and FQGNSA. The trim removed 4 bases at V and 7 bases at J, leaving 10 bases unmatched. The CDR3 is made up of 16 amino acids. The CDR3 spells CASSYLRDSPNSPLHF. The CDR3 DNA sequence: TGTGCCAGCAGCTACCTCCGGGACAGTCCCAATTCACCCCTCCACTTT.